These T cell receptor beta chains were read from a single sample in a study of cytomegalovirus exposure and HLA in healthy donors. The method was immunoSEQ multiplex PCR; TCRdb's version includes in-frame clones alone and lacks a portion of them. This sample yields about 360,000 clones, of which approximately 90% are seen a single time; around 0.8% belongs to the top ten. Sequenced input: PBMCs. The receptors here all came from a woman between 18 and 30 years old in good health and CMV-seronegative. Both conserved end residues are part of each CDR3.

V gene	J gene	CDR3 protein
TRBV30	TRBJ2-7	CAWEDRALGQYF
TRBV5-5	TRBJ2-7	CASSLFRTAKYEQYF
TRBV13	TRBJ2-3	CASSLGRGATTDTQYF
TRBV28	TRBJ1-2	CASSSDRRNYGYTF
TRBV9	TRBJ2-1	CASSVEGTSGSLEQFF
TRBV28	TRBJ1-6	CASSYTGGRSPLHF
TRBV30	TRBJ1-2	CAWTLGTAYGYTF
TRBV5-4	TRBJ2-6	CASSFGNLQGVNVLTF
TRBV5-4	TRBJ2-3	CASSFRDTQYF
TRBV4-1	TRBJ1-1	CASSQGGRPTEAFF
TRBV6-1	TRBJ1-1	CASSYKEKAFF
TRBV18	TRBJ2-7	CASSPPGMTVTTYEQYF
TRBV30	TRBJ2-7	CAWETGPGEQYF
TRBV27	TRBJ1-1	CASSRTGDEAFF
TRBV2	TRBJ2-5	CASRAAAGQGKTQYF
TRBV6-6	TRBJ2-7	CASSLTRYEQYF
TRBV9	TRBJ1-2	CASSVATGSYGYTF
TRBV4-2	TRBJ2-7	CASSQEGVGGDEQYF
TRBV28	TRBJ1-2	CASSQQGASYGYTF
TRBV4-2	TRBJ2-7	CASSQDGSGRVYEQYF
TRBV7-9	TRBJ1-1	CASSLTALGIEDTEAFF
TRBV5-4	TRBJ1-4	CASSPGRGRDEKLFF
TRBV29-1	TRBJ2-3	CSVRTRTDTQYF
TRBV19	TRBJ2-7	CASSRLDTYEQYF
TRBV6-1	TRBJ1-5	CASSEFVEDNQPQHF
TRBV6-5	TRBJ2-1	CASSSGGNEQFF
TRBV6-1	TRBJ1-5	CASIGQGSNQPQHF
TRBV2	TRBJ2-5	CASSDLTSGNQETQYF
TRBV19	TRBJ2-7	CASSIGGGPYEQYF
TRBV5-1	TRBJ1-3	CASSPQGTGGNTIYF
TRBV7-9	TRBJ2-2	CASSPRLAGGPGELFF
TRBV9	TRBJ2-3	CATSSGGTDTQYF
TRBV9	TRBJ2-3	CASRGEGSDTQYF
TRBV27	TRBJ2-7	CASRTSGGQSSYEQYF
TRBV5-5	TRBJ2-2	CASSGGDRSTGELFF
TRBV19	TRBJ1-6	CASRALGGSDYNSPLHF
TRBV6-4	TRBJ2-1	CATDNEQFF
TRBV5-8	TRBJ2-5	CASSLPNRGRGETQYF
TRBV15	TRBJ2-1	CATSSKTSGPYNEQFF
TRBV5-1	TRBJ2-6	CASSLRGDLPSGANVLTF
TRBV9	TRBJ2-7	CASSVEGQGFHEQYF
TRBV15	TRBJ2-7	CATSRGQNYEQYF
TRBV2	TRBJ2-7	CASSEGHTTYEQYF
TRBV15	TRBJ1-1	CATSVGQNTEAFF
TRBV28	TRBJ1-4	CASRGLIYREKLFF
TRBV6-4	TRBJ2-3	CASSARAGGADTQYF
TRBV29-1	TRBJ1-2	CSVGRGPYGYTF
TRBV28	TRBJ2-5	CASSYQGGTQYF
TRBV2	TRBJ2-5	CASRPRTSVGQETQYF
TRBV5-1	TRBJ2-5	CASSLQSGGAIETQYF
TRBV7-8	TRBJ1-1	CASSLGTTNTEAFF
TRBV19	TRBJ1-1	CASRPERRHTEAFF
TRBV7-8	TRBJ1-4	CASSLVARQGALEDEKLFF
TRBV7-8	TRBJ1-1	CASSFGQGLRNTEAFF
TRBV5-8	TRBJ1-1	CASRRDRAMNTEAFF